Described below is a single T cell receptor beta chain sequence and its context. Its specificity is unknown. The data were obtained in a study of shared clonotypes between healthy human individuals. Study observations and caveats: Researchers found naive subsets generally carried larger estimated richness than memory subsets.

V gave up 6 bases and J gave up 8 bases, with 8 bases separating them. The length of the CDR3 is 11 residues. Per germline, CDR1 SNHLY and CDR2 FYNNEI. Assay used: immunoSEQ multiplex PCR; TCRdb lists only in-frame clones, some missing. In the table there are 1.4 million to 1.5 million clones, about 96% of which are singletons. The TCR sequence derives from a man aged 25 to 45 in good health. This chain connects TRBV2 to TRBJ2-1; possibly TRBD2 for D (5 bases). Sequenced: naive CD4+ T cells sorted from blood. Sample subset: CD45RA+ positively selected. The CDR3 here is CASRLVYEQFF. CDR3 coding DNA: TGTGCCAGCAGACTAGTATATGAGCAGTTCTTC. The entire variable domain, with the rest obtained from reference TRBV2 and TRBJ2-1, is as follows: EPEVTQTPSHQVTQMGQEVILRCVPISNHLYFYWYRQILGQKVEFLVSFYNNEISEKSEIFDDQFSVERPDGSNFTLKIRSTKLEDSAMYFCASRLVYEQFFGPGTRLTVL.